This T cell receptor beta chain emerged from a study of cytotoxic CD8 clonotypes in ibrutinib-treated CLL. Turning to the study itself: After a median approximately 12 months on treatment (6 to 36), response samples were drawn. The study, taken as a whole, reports: The study found clonality rose at ibrutinib response, then fell toward baseline at progression.

Targeted sequencing depth ranged from 1 in 200,000 to 1 in 1 million T cells. Sequenced by immunoSEQ multiplex PCR; TCRdb stores in-frame clones only, minus some. The sample lists approximately 280,000 clones, around 76% occurring once. This clone appeared a few times. Its specificity is not known. The sample in question was PBMCs, obtained at disease progression, from a patient treated with ibrutinib. The TCR was taken from a human donor with chronic lymphocytic leukemia.

This chain's CDR3 is CASSPRRGPEQYF. CDR3 sequence (DNA): TGTGCCAGCTCACCAAGGAGGGGCCCCGAGCAGTACTTC. The chain couples TRBV18 to TRBJ2-7, with a possible D match to TRBD2 (6 bases). The CDR3 runs 13 residues. Trimming took 2 bases from V and 6 from J, leaving 11 bases between them. Germline CDR1 and CDR2: KGHSH and LQKENI.